The next 18 T cell receptor beta chains were all read from a single sample in a study of blood T cell repertoires in COVID-19. Sequencing used immunoSEQ multiplex PCR; TCRdb keeps in-frame clones, though not all of them. The table records more than 45,000 clones, approximately 84% of them present only once. Sequencing input: peripheral blood. All receptors derive from a man older than 75 with COVID-19, enrolled during active disease.

This chain uses TRBV4-3 with TRBJ1-1; maybe TRBD1 (6 bases). CDR3 size: 13 residues. V was shortened by 6 bases and J by 4 bases, with 12 bases between the two germline ends. Germline CDR1 reads LGHNA; CDR2 reads YSLEER. The CDR3 loop reads CASSYTGPTEAFF. The CDR3 DNA follows: TGCGCCAGCAGTTATACAGGGCCCACTGAAGCTTTCTTT.

The chain has TRBV2 and TRBJ1-4; 8 bases align to TRBD1. CDR1 and CDR2 (germline): SNHLY, FYNNEI. This CDR3 spans 13 amino acids. V was clipped by 4 bases and J by 6 bases; unmatched bases: 1. DNA of the CDR3: TGTGCCAGCAGTGGACAGGGGTATGAAAAACTGTTTTTT. Amino acid sequence: CASSGQGYEKLFF.

This clone showed up just once. The genes are TRBV7-9 and TRBJ1-5, with 8 bases fitting TRBD1. The CDR3 is made up of 13 amino acids. Germline loops: CDR1 SEHNR, CDR2 FQNEAQ (reference sequence). The J segment lost 5 bases and the V segment lost 4 bases, leaving 1 base of the junction unmatched. The CDR3 nucleotides are TGTGCCAGCAGCTCACAGGGGGATCAGCCCCAGCATTTT. Residues: CASSSQGDQPQHF.

V usage is TRBV7-2 and J usage is TRBJ2-1; D ambiguous. The CDR3 sequence is 16 residues long. Trimming left V 1 base short and J 0 bases short, with 10 bases between. Germline loops: CDR1 SGHTA, CDR2 FQGNSA. The CDR3 DNA follows: TGTGCCAGCAGCTTAGTAAGCAGGCGCTCCTACAATGAGCAGTTCTTC. This encodes CASSLVSRRSYNEQFF.

V is TRBV12-2 and J is TRBJ1-2. TRBV12-2 is a recognized pseudogene. CDR3 length: 14 residues. CDR3 nucleotide sequence: TGTGCAATAGGACTATATCTCCCCTCCTATGGCTACACCTTC. Translation: CAIGLYLPSYGYTF.

The chain combines TRBV28 with TRBJ1-1; D gene unclear. Trimming pared 0 bases from V and 7 bases from J, leaving 6 bases between. Germline V gene data show CDR1 as MDHEN and CDR2 as SYDVKM. CDR3 length: 12 residues. CDR3 nucleotides: TGTGCCAGCAGTTTATGGGAGGGTGAAGCTTTCTTT. Its protein is CASSLWEGEAFF.

This clone was picked up a small number of times. The chain joins TRBV11-3 to TRBJ2-5; the D gene is possibly TRBD2 (7 bases). The CDR3 spans 15 residues. V lost 5 bases, J lost 4 bases, and 17 bases lay in between. Germline assignment: CDR1 SGHNT and CDR2 YENEEA. CDR3: CASSGVGGPIETQYF. DNA for the CDR3: TGTGCCAGCAGCGGGGTCGGGGGGCCTATAGAGACCCAGTACTTC.

The chain combines TRBV18 with TRBJ1-2; D not resolved. Trimming shortened V by 2 bases and J by 9 bases, and 13 bases separated the two germline ends. This CDR3 comprises 13 residues. The germline CDR1 and CDR2 sequences are KGHSH and LQKENI. The CDR3 sequence is CASSPGGLRSYTF. In DNA, the CDR3 is TGTGCCAGCTCACCAGGCGGACTACGGAGCTACACCTTC.

The gene calls are TRBV4-3 and TRBJ2-2, with 7 bases that match TRBD2. Germline V gene sequence: CDR1 LGHNA, CDR2 YSLEER. The CDR3 is 17 residues long. V was pared by 0 bases and J by 6 bases, with 10 bases of the junction left unmatched. The chain's CDR3 is CASSQDLGRETAGELFF. The CDR3 DNA reads TGCGCCAGCAGCCAAGATCTAGGGCGGGAGACAGCCGGGGAGCTGTTTTTT.

The V call is TRBV28, the J call TRBJ1-4; D possibly corresponds to TRBD1 (6 bases). Germline V gene data show CDR1 as MDHEN and CDR2 as SYDVKM. The CDR3 loop spans 17 amino acids. V was pared by 4 bases and J by 5 bases, with 20 bases between. CDR3 region: CASSSVGGPGKNEKLFF. The DNA for the CDR3 is TGTGCCAGCAGTTCGGTGGGGGGGCCAGGGAAAAATGAAAAACTGTTTTTT.

This sequence joins TRBV15 and TRBJ1-3; the D gene is possibly TRBD1 (6 bases). V was shortened by 0 bases and J by 0 bases, with 9 bases between the two germline ends. CDR3 length: 16 amino acids. CDR1 LNHNV and CDR2 YYDKDF come from the germline V gene (reference sequence). The CDR3 reads CATSRDPRGSGNTIYF. As DNA, the CDR3 is TGTGCCACCAGCAGAGACCCCAGGGGCTCTGGAAACACCATATATTTT.

This clone appeared once. The chain combines TRBV6-6 with TRBJ1-6; 7 nucleotides match TRBD1. The V segment lost 5 bases and the J segment 0 bases; nucleotides outside the gene matches: 13. This CDR3 comprises 19 residues. Looked up from germline, CDR1 is MNHNY and CDR2 is SVGAGI (reference sequence). CDR3 sequence reads: CASSPSRTGASSYNSPLHF. The CDR3 DNA reads as TGTGCCAGCAGTCCCTCCCGGACAGGAGCGAGCTCCTATAATTCACCCCTCCACTTT.

The chain joins TRBV14 to TRBJ2-1; 7 nucleotides match TRBD2. V lost 3 bases and J lost 1; bases outside the gene matches: 9. CDR1 SGHDN and CDR2 FVKESK come from the germline V gene. The CDR3 loop spans 17 amino acids. The CDR3 DNA reads TGTGCCAGCAGCCATTGGGGCGGGAGTATATCCTACAATGAGCAGTTCTTC. This codes for CASSHWGGSISYNEQFF.

The V call is TRBV4-2, the J call TRBJ1-2, with D possibly matching TRBD1 (5 bases). CDR3 length equals 18 residues. The germline V gene encodes CDR1 LGHNA and CDR2 YNFKEQ. V lost 0 bases to trimming and J lost 0 bases, with 17 bases between them. The CDR3 loop reads CASSQDPLGGTPNYGYTF. The CDR3 DNA is TGTGCCAGCAGCCAAGACCCCCTAGGAGGGACCCCTAACTATGGCTACACCTTC.

The sample holds one count of this clone. The rearrangement uses TRBV11-3 and TRBJ2-6, with D tentatively TRBD2 (6 bases). V was pared by 0 bases and J by 2 bases, with 20 bases between. This CDR3 region has 20 residues. Germline lookup yields CDR1 SGHNT and CDR2 YENEEA. The CDR3 is CASSLDPWDSILAGANVLTF. The CDR3 nucleotides are TGTGCCAGCAGCTTAGATCCCTGGGACTCCATTTTGGCTGGGGCCAACGTCCTGACTTTC.

The rearrangement links TRBV14 to TRBJ1-1; no reliable D call. CDR3 length: 15 amino acids. Germline CDR1 reads SGHDN; CDR2 reads FVKESK. Trimming cost V 0 bases and J 4 bases, with 12 bases left between them. In DNA, the CDR3 is TGTGCCAGCAGCCAAGATTTCGCCAGGCGCACTGAAGCTTTCTTT. Translated, it gives CASSQDFARRTEAFF.

CDR3 nucleotide sequence: TGTGCCAGCAGTGAAGCGCCTAGCCGGGAGACCCAGTACTTC. Its translation is CASSEAPSRETQYF. This sequence joins TRBV6-1 and TRBJ2-5, with D tentatively TRBD2 (5 bases). The V and J ends lost 0 bases and 5 bases respectively, with 10 bases between them. This CDR3 comprises 14 residues. Germline values: CDR1 MNHNS, CDR2 SASEGT.

This chain connects TRBV5-6 to TRBJ1-3, with 9 bases lining up with TRBD1. Germline V gene lookup returns CDR1 SGHDT and CDR2 YYEEEE. The CDR3 runs to 17 residues. J was trimmed by 2 bases and V by 4 bases; bases with no gene match: 10. The CDR3 DNA follows: TGTGCCAGCAGCCCCGGGACAGGGATAATTACTGGAAACACCATATATTTT. Translating it yields CASSPGTGIITGNTIYF.